This T cell receptor beta chain was found in a study of cytomegalovirus exposure and HLA in healthy donors. Trimming took 1 base from V and 0 from J, leaving 6 bases between them. The CDR3 sequence is 14 residues long. CDR1 is SGHAT and CDR2 is FQNNGV in the germline V gene. Findings and limits, study-wide: TCR association rates varied by HLA locus in a later analysis, with DRB1 highest and HLA-C lowest. Investigators reported under 200 TCR beta chains as tied to cytomegalovirus. Later analysis reportedly placed an Asian-associated ancestry cluster below the roughly 630-donor mean in N-insertions.

With 60 Vbeta and 13 Jbeta primers, the PCR was carried out. Measured with immunoSEQ multiplex PCR; TCRdb has only the in-frame clones, and not every one. The profile shows some 130,000 clones, approximately 79% of them singletons. Turning to this clone: What it binds is unknown.

Sequences were obtained from PBMCs. V usage is TRBV11-2 and J usage is TRBJ1-1, with a tentative D call TRBD1 (5 bases). The sequence was collected from a man aged 40-50 years in good health and CMV-seropositive. The CDR3 nucleotides are TGTGCCAGCAGCTTAGGACAGCTGAACACTGAAGCTTTCTTT. Protein: CASSLGQLNTEAFF.